Listed below are T cell receptor beta chains from one sample, sequenced in a study of tumor and adjacent non-tumor tissue in lung cancer. TCRdb passed the multiplex PCR reads through MiXCR, listing each CDR3 protein once. The data show roughly 76,000 distinct CDR3 sequences, about two thirds seen once. Source material: lung tumor tissue. The receptors shown here come from a woman in her 70s with non-small cell lung cancer. The CDR3 runs from the conserved cysteine through the conserved F or W. D genes are given only for firm matches. Rows give clone size only sometimes, using once, few, many, or a class for an expanded clone.

len: 15; abundance: .; v_gene: TRBV7-2; j_gene: TRBJ2-3; d_gene: .; CDR3aa: CVSSSQGGASDTQYF; CDR3nt: TGTGTCAGCAGCTCCCAGGGGGGGGCCTCAGATACGCAGTATTTT
len: 14; abundance: .; v_gene: TRBV10-2; j_gene: TRBJ1-6; d_gene: .; CDR3aa: CASSAWQGSRPPHF; CDR3nt: TGCGCCAGCAGTGCTTGGCAGGGAAGCCGACCCCCCCACTTT
len: 15; abundance: .; v_gene: TRBV29-1; j_gene: TRBJ2-3; d_gene: .; CDR3aa: CSAGGIAEARDTQYF; CDR3nt: TGCAGCGCCGGAGGAATAGCGGAGGCCAGGGATACGCAGTATTTT
len: 16; abundance: .; v_gene: TRBV12-3/TRBV12-4; j_gene: TRBJ1-5; d_gene: .; CDR3aa: CSSSAKTLGVNQPQHF; CDR3nt: TGTTCCAGCAGTGCAAAGACATTGGGCGTTAATCAGCCCCAGCATTTT
len: 14; abundance: .; v_gene: TRBV29-1; j_gene: TRBJ1-4; d_gene: .; CDR3aa: CSIQGARANEKPFF; CDR3nt: TGCAGCATCCAAGGCGCCAGAGCCAATGAAAAACCGTTTTTT
len: 15; abundance: many; v_gene: TRBV28; j_gene: TRBJ2-1; d_gene: .; CDR3aa: CASSLLGAYQREQFF; CDR3nt: TGTGCCAGCAGTTTATTGGGCGCGTATCAGCGGGAGCAGTTCTTC
len: 13; abundance: once; v_gene: TRBV5-1; j_gene: TRBJ2-7; d_gene: .; CDR3aa: CASSFGTSYEQYF; CDR3nt: TGCGCTAGCAGTTTTGGGACTTCTTACGAGCAGTACTTC
len: 17; abundance: .; v_gene: TRBV6-5; j_gene: TRBJ2-1; d_gene: TRBD1; CDR3aa: CASSPYNRNRGFNERFF; CDR3nt: TGTGCCAGCAGTCCGTATAATCGAAACAGGGGGTTCAATGAGCGGTTCTTC
len: 13; abundance: once; v_gene: TRBV12-3/TRBV12-4; j_gene: TRBJ1-1; d_gene: .; CDR3aa: CANSPQPGTGAFF; CDR3nt: TGTGCCAACAGTCCCCAGCCGGGCACTGGGGCTTTCTTT
len: 14; abundance: .; v_gene: TRBV29-1; j_gene: TRBJ2-5; d_gene: .; CDR3aa: CSVVATRLQGAQYF; CDR3nt: TGCAGCGTTGTGGCGACACGACTTCAAGGGGCCCAGTACTTC
len: 14; abundance: .; v_gene: TRBV4-2; j_gene: TRBJ2-5; d_gene: .; CDR3aa: CASSQAPYRVTQYF; CDR3nt: TGTGCCAGCAGCCAAGCTCCGTACCGAGTGACCCAGTACTTC
len: 18; abundance: .; v_gene: TRBV7-9; j_gene: TRBJ2-3; d_gene: TRBD2; CDR3aa: CASGSTNGRAIDTDTKYF; CDR3nt: TGTGCCAGCGGCTCCACTAACGGGAGGGCCATCGACACAGATACGAAGTATTTT
len: 14; abundance: .; v_gene: TRBV11-1; j_gene: TRBJ2-1; d_gene: .; CDR3aa: CVSTPGRSYNEPFF; CDR3nt: TGTGTCAGCACCCCCGGGCGGTCCTACAATGAGCCGTTCTTC
len: 14; abundance: .; v_gene: TRBV6-6; j_gene: TRBJ2-7; d_gene: .; CDR3aa: CATRERYTPYELYF; CDR3nt: TGTGCCACAAGGGAACGGTACACCCCCTACGAGCTGTACTTC
len: 15; abundance: .; v_gene: TRBV6-5; j_gene: TRBJ1-3; d_gene: TRBD1; CDR3aa: CASGPQGARGDTIYF; CDR3nt: TGTGCCAGCGGACCCCAGGGGGCGCGAGGAGACACCATATATTTT
len: 15; abundance: once; v_gene: TRBV30; j_gene: TRBJ1-1; d_gene: .; CDR3aa: CAWSVGVRRVTEAFF; CDR3nt: TGTGCTTGGAGTGTCGGGGTACGGAGAGTCACTGAAGCTTTCTTT
len: 15; abundance: .; v_gene: TRBV6-1; j_gene: TRBJ2-5; d_gene: .; CDR3aa: CASSETGIVQETQYF; CDR3nt: TGTGCGAGCAGTGAAACGGGGATAGTTCAAGAGACCCAGTATTTC
len: 14; abundance: many; v_gene: TRBV28; j_gene: TRBJ2-5; d_gene: .; CDR3aa: CASSSGNHQETQYF; CDR3nt: TGTGCCAGCAGTTCCGGGAACCATCAAGAGACCCAGTACTTC
len: 16; abundance: .; v_gene: TRBV20-1; j_gene: TRBJ2-7; d_gene: .; CDR3aa: CSASGSGVGRPYEKYF; CDR3nt: TGCAGTGCTAGCGGCTCGGGGGTGGGAAGGCCCTACGAGAAGTACTTC
len: 12; abundance: .; v_gene: TRBV29-1; j_gene: TRBJ2-7; d_gene: TRBD2; CDR3aa: CSGTRAAYEQYF; CDR3nt: TGCAGTGGGACTAGAGCAGCCTACGAGCAGTACTTC
len: 15; abundance: .; v_gene: TRBV5-6; j_gene: TRBJ2-1; d_gene: .; CDR3aa: CASIAGRSSYIEQFF; CDR3nt: TGTGCCAGCATCGCCGGACGCAGCTCCTACATTGAGCAGTTCTTC
len: 14; abundance: few; v_gene: TRBV6-5; j_gene: TRBJ2-4; d_gene: .; CDR3aa: CASRCLGTINIQYF; CDR3nt: TGTGCCAGCAGGTGTCTGGGAACCATAAACATTCAGTACTTC
len: 14; abundance: .; v_gene: TRBV6-1; j_gene: TRBJ2-7; d_gene: .; CDR3aa: CGSSEGQSSYGQYF; CDR3nt: TGTGGCAGCAGTGAAGGACAGAGCTCCTACGGGCAGTACTTC
len: 15; abundance: many; v_gene: TRBV6-5; j_gene: TRBJ1-5; d_gene: TRBD1; CDR3aa: CASRSGQGSNQPQHF; CDR3nt: TGTGCCAGCAGATCGGGACAGGGGAGCAATCAGCCCCAGCATTTT
len: 11; abundance: once; v_gene: TRBV11-2; j_gene: TRBJ2-3; d_gene: .; CDR3aa: CASSLSDWQYF; CDR3nt: TGTGCCAGCAGCTTATCTGACTGGCAGTATTTT
len: 15; abundance: few; v_gene: TRBV5-1; j_gene: TRBJ2-5; d_gene: TRBD2; CDR3aa: CASSPLAGEGETQYF; CDR3nt: TGCGCCAGCAGCCCGCTAGCGGGAGAGGGAGAGACCCAGTACTTC
len: 15; abundance: .; v_gene: TRBV6-2/TRBV6-3; j_gene: TRBJ2-5; d_gene: .; CDR3aa: CASRQMTRPQRAQYF; CDR3nt: TGTGCCAGCAGACAGATGACAAGGCCACAACGGGCACAATACTTC
len: 12; abundance: .; v_gene: TRBV12-3/TRBV12-4; j_gene: TRBJ1-1; d_gene: TRBD1; CDR3aa: CAGSFTGVEAFF; CDR3nt: TGTGCCGGCAGCTTCACAGGGGTTGAAGCTTTCTTT
len: 16; abundance: many; v_gene: TRBV10-1; j_gene: TRBJ2-3; d_gene: TRBD2; CDR3aa: CASSESGAGGLDTQYF; CDR3nt: TGCGCCAGCAGTGAGTCTGGGGCGGGAGGACTCGATACGCAGTATTTT
len: 18; abundance: once; v_gene: TRBV6-5; j_gene: TRBJ1-1; d_gene: TRBD1; CDR3aa: CASSYSLPWTGWNTVAFF; CDR3nt: TGTGCCAGCAGTTACTCGTTGCCATGGACAGGATGGAACACTGTAGCCTTCTTT
len: 14; abundance: .; v_gene: TRBV29-1; j_gene: TRBJ2-5; d_gene: .; CDR3aa: CSVRDTGHQEAQYF; CDR3nt: TGCAGCGTCCGAGATACAGGTCACCAAGAGGCCCAGTATTTC
len: 19; abundance: .; v_gene: TRBV28; j_gene: TRBJ2-1; d_gene: TRBD2; CDR3aa: CASSLSPWLGSGTYNDQFF; CDR3nt: TGTGCCAGCAGTTTATCCCCTTGGTTAGGTAGCGGGACCTACAATGATCAGTTCTTC
len: 12; abundance: many; v_gene: TRBV5-1; j_gene: TRBJ2-2; d_gene: .; CDR3aa: CASSLISGELFF; CDR3nt: TGCGCCAGCAGCTTGATCTCCGGGGAGCTGTTTTTT
len: 12; abundance: .; v_gene: TRBV5-1; j_gene: TRBJ2-3; d_gene: .; CDR3aa: CTSSRASDTQYF; CDR3nt: TGCACCAGCAGTCGGGCTTCAGATACACAGTATTTT
len: 19; abundance: .; v_gene: TRBV7-8; j_gene: TRBJ2-1; d_gene: TRBD2; CDR3aa: CASSLFTELAGRPLNEQFF; CDR3nt: TGTGCCAGCAGCCTATTCACGGAGTTAGCGGGAAGGCCGCTCAATGAGCAGTTCTTC
len: 15; abundance: .; v_gene: TRBV11-3; j_gene: TRBJ2-1; d_gene: TRBD2; CDR3aa: CTSSLWGTSGGKQFF; CDR3nt: TGTACCAGCAGCTTGTGGGGAACTAGCGGTGGCAAGCAGTTCTTC
len: 15; abundance: .; v_gene: TRBV13; j_gene: TRBJ2-4; d_gene: .; CDR3aa: CASSSQQDRKNIQYF; CDR3nt: TGTGCCAGCAGCTCCCAGCAGGATAGGAAAAACATTCAGTACTTC
len: 14; abundance: many; v_gene: TRBV4-2; j_gene: TRBJ1-2; d_gene: .; CDR3aa: CASSQERVYYGYTF; CDR3nt: TGTGCCAGCAGCCAAGAGCGGGTATACTATGGCTACACCTTC
len: 13; abundance: .; v_gene: TRBV7-8; j_gene: TRBJ1-2; d_gene: .; CDR3aa: CANSIGASYGYTF; CDR3nt: TGTGCCAACAGCATTGGGGCCTCATATGGCTACACCTTC
len: 16; abundance: many; v_gene: TRBV5-1; j_gene: TRBJ2-1; d_gene: TRBD2; CDR3aa: CASSPRPASGENEQFF; CDR3nt: TGCGCCAGCAGCCCAAGGCCGGCTAGCGGGGAAAATGAGCAGTTCTTC
len: 16; abundance: .; v_gene: TRBV24-1; j_gene: TRBJ2-5; d_gene: TRBD1; CDR3aa: CATSERQGAIGETQYF; CDR3nt: TGTGCCACCAGCGAACGGCAGGGGGCTATAGGAGAGACCCAGTACTTT
len: 13; abundance: .; v_gene: TRBV10-2; j_gene: TRBJ1-5; d_gene: .; CDR3aa: CAITGHLNRPQHF; CDR3nt: TGCGCCATCACGGGACACTTGAATCGGCCCCAGCATTTC